This TCR beta chain is drawn from a study of post-analysis software for immune sequencing data. Carried by the TCR beta cDNA libraries were unique molecular identifiers. A single record per CDR3 protein comes from TCRdb applying MiXCR to the PCR reads. This table has hundreds of thousands of distinct CDR3 sequences, 25% to 30% appearing once. Germline values: CDR1 SQVTM, CDR2 ANQGSEA. Trimming cost V 8 bases and J 5 bases, with 15 bases left between them. CDR3 length equals 12 residues. Study-wide points: Higher frequency in patients than in controls was seen for roughly five TRBV segments, with TRBV5-6, TRBV5-1 and TRBV20-1 among them. Compared against controls, patients with multiple sclerosis displayed significantly lower normalized Chao1 diversity. Pronounced co-clustering by F measure was evident among identically batched samples.

In the case of this clonotype: The antigen remains unidentified.

The sample taken for sequencing was blood. V is TRBV29-1 and J is TRBJ1-1, with unresolved D. The clonotype comes from a girl aged 5 to 17 with multiple sclerosis. The CDR3 spells CSTAGVGTEAFF. CDR3 in DNA: TGCAGCACCGCCGGGGTGGGAACTGAAGCTTTCTTT.